This passage covers 11 T cell receptor beta chains from one sample sequenced in a study of T cells expressing NK-cell markers. Reanalyzing the 5' RACE reads, TCRdb keeps one entry per CDR3 protein, without DNA. The sample's table shows about 390,000 distinct CDR3 sequences. The source material was blood T cells: a sorted CD56 or NKG2C T cell subset, CD4+ or CD8+ T cells, or bulk PBMC T cells (not recorded which). The receptors here all came from a woman in her forties or fifties in good health.

This chain links TRBV12-3 or TRBV12-4 with TRBJ1-4; TCRdb reports TRBD1, a call that lacks DNA to check it against. The CDR3 totals 15 residues. The CDR3 here is CASSLGTGANEKLFF.

The rearrangement uses TRBV6-6 and TRBJ2-2; TCRdb selects TRBD2, and the lack of DNA leaves this call unchecked. This CDR3 is 15 amino acids long. Germline CDR1 MNHNY, CDR2 SVGAGI (reference sequence). CDR3 sequence reads: CASGVLAGITGELFF.

The chain couples TRBV20-1 to TRBJ2-5; TCRdb selects TRBD1, and the lack of DNA leaves this call unchecked. Germline assignment: CDR1 DFQATT and CDR2 SNEGSKA (reference sequence). The CDR3 covers 13 residues. The CDR3 sequence is CSATDGQRETQYF.

The chain recombines TRBV5-6 with TRBJ1-3. Germline V gene lookup returns CDR1 SGHDT and CDR2 YYEEEE. The CDR3 loop spans 15 amino acids. This CDR3 reads CASSLAVLSGNTIYF. Using reference TRBV5-6 and TRBJ1-3 for the parts outside the CDR3, the full variable domain is DAGVTQSPTHLIKTRGQQVTLRCSPKSGHDTVSWYQQALGQGPQFIFQYYEEEERQRGNFPDRFSGHQFPNYSSELNVNALLLGDSALYLCASSLAVLSGNTIYFGEGSWLTVV.

The V gene is TRBV7-9, the J gene TRBJ1-5; TCRdb designates TRBD1, a call that cannot be tested without DNA. Germline-derived CDR1 and CDR2 are SEHNR and FQNEAQ (reference sequence). CDR3 size: 14 residues. CDR3 residues: CASSRTRDKSAQHF.

The J gene is TRBJ1-6, the V gene TRBV6-5. Germline V lookup: CDR1 MNHEY, CDR2 SVGAGI. The CDR3 runs 18 residues. The CDR3 loop is CASSELRVTSSYNSPLHF.

The chain uses TRBV7-6 and TRBJ2-1; the TCRdb D gene call, TRBD1, has no DNA to confirm it. This CDR3 comprises 13 residues. Per germline, CDR1 SGHVS and CDR2 FNYEAQ. The CDR3 region is CASGYRGNNEQFF. Full variable domain (remainder filled in from reference TRBV7-6 and TRBJ2-1): GAGVSQSPRYKVTKRGQDVALRCDPISGHVSLYWYRQALGQGPEFLTYFNYEAQQDKSGLPNDRFSAERPEGSISTLTIQRTEQRDSAMYRCASGYRGNNEQFFGPGTRLTVL.

The rearrangement joins TRBV6-6 to TRBJ2-7. This CDR3 has 12 residues. Per germline, CDR1 MNHNY and CDR2 SVGAGI (reference sequence). CDR3 amino acids: CASSSNDYEQYF.

The chain couples TRBV20-1 to TRBJ1-2. Germline V CDR1 and CDR2: DFQATT, SNEGSKA (reference sequence). The CDR3 totals 12 residues. The CDR3 loop is CSAHGRIYGYTF.

The chain carries TRBV27 and TRBJ2-1; the TRBD2 assignment by TCRdb is unverifiable without DNA. The V gene's germline CDR1 is MNHEY and CDR2 SMNVEV (reference sequence). The CDR3 contains 15 residues. The CDR3 sequence: CASSSLREGYNEQFF.

The chain employs TRBV5-1 and TRBJ1-1; TCRdb's D gene call, TRBD1, goes unchecked for lack of DNA. Germline V gene data show CDR1 as SGHRS and CDR2 as YFSETQ. The CDR3 is 14 residues long. CDR3 region: CASSEAGGSTEAFF.